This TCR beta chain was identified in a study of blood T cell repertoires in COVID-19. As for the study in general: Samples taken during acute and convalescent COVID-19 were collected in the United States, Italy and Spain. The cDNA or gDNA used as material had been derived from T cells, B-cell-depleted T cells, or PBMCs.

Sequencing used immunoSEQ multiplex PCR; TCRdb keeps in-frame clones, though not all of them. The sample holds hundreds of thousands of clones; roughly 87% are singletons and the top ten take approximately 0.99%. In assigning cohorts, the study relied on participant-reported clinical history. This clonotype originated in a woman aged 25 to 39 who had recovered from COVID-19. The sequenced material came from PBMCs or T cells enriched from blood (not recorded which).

The CDR3 DNA reads as TGTGCCAGCAGTGTGGGAGAGGTCACTGAAGCTTTCTTT. Amino acid sequence: CASSVGEVTEAFF. The J gene is TRBJ1-1, the V gene TRBV2, with D uncertain. Per the germline V gene, CDR1 is SNHLY and CDR2 is FYNNEI. V gave up 4 bases and J gave up 4 bases, with 10 bases separating them. This CDR3 comprises 13 residues.